What follows are 6 T cell receptor beta chains derived from one specimen sequenced in a study of shared clonotypes between healthy human individuals. The data were produced by immunoSEQ multiplex PCR, yet TCRdb's version contains in-frame clones alone and is incomplete. This sample yields some 490,000 clones, of which 78% are seen a single time; 9.5% to 15% belongs to the top ten. The sequenced sample consisted of PBMCs. The receptors were sampled from a woman between 40 and 50 years old in good health. Some clones in this sample may be carry-over from other donors' samples.

On this clone: With a much larger clone just one base away, this may be a read error. The genes are TRBV5-8 and TRBJ2-3, with D unresolved. This CDR3 is 11 amino acids long. Trimming took off 4 bases at V and 6 bases at J, with 6 bases between the two ends. Germline CDR1 and CDR2: SGHTS and YDEGEE. The DNA for the CDR3 is TGTGCCAGCAGCCTTGGGGATACGCAGTATTTT. It specifies CASSLGDTQYF.

This clone was counted a single time. The chain recombines TRBV11-2 with TRBJ1-2; D perhaps matches TRBD1 (6 bases). Germline loops: CDR1 SGHAT, CDR2 FQNNGV. The CDR3 consists of 18 residues. The V gene lost 1 base and the J gene lost 6 bases, with 24 bases spanning the gap. CDR3 protein: CASSLAGLGLTGTDGYTF. CDR3 coding DNA: TGTGCCAGCAGCTTAGCTGGGTTGGGGTTAACAGGGACGGATGGCTACACCTTC.

The gene calls are TRBV6-1 and TRBJ1-2, with D maybe TRBD1 (6 bases). This CDR3 is 13 amino acids long. Looked up from germline, CDR1 is MNHNS and CDR2 is SASEGT. V lost 5 bases, J lost 4 bases, and 11 bases lay in between. The chain's CDR3 is CASSTTGTYGYTF. The CDR3 coding sequence is TGTGCCAGCAGTACCACAGGGACCTATGGCTACACCTTC.

This clone was observed once. This chain joins TRBV18 and TRBJ2-1; TRBD2 matches at 7 bases. Trimming took 0 bases from V and 6 from J; bases not matched to a gene: 5. CDR1 and CDR2 from the germline V gene are KGHSH and LQKENI. The CDR3 is 15 residues long. CDR3 DNA sequence: TGTGCCAGCTCACCACCCTTTCTAGCGGCCAATGAGCAGTTCTTC. Translated: CASSPPFLAANEQFF.

The rearrangement uses TRBV30 and TRBJ2-7; unclear D gene. The length of the CDR3 is 13 residues. Germline V gene sequence: CDR1 GTSNPN, CDR2 SVGIG (reference sequence). With 4 bases removed from V and 2 bases from J, the gap between germline ends came to 12 bases. In DNA, the CDR3 is TGTGCCTGGACCCCTGGAGTTCCCTACGAGCAGTACTTC. It codes for CAWTPGVPYEQYF.

This chain links TRBV6-6 with TRBJ2-7; D gene uncertain. The CDR3 is 16 residues long. CDR1 is MNHNY and CDR2 is SVGAGI in the germline V gene (reference sequence). V was shortened by 0 bases and J by 0 bases, with 12 bases between the two germline ends. The chain's CDR3 is CASSYSSSKISYEQYF. In DNA, the CDR3 is TGTGCCAGCAGTTACTCGAGCAGCAAAATCTCCTACGAGCAGTACTTC.